This passage covers 4 T cell receptor beta chains from one sample sequenced in a study of blood T cell repertoires in COVID-19. The data were produced by immunoSEQ multiplex PCR, yet TCRdb's version contains in-frame clones alone and is incomplete. The sample lists just under 150,000 clones; approximately 87% were seen once. The sample was peripheral blood. The receptors stem from a man in his fifties or sixties who had recovered from COVID-19.

The chain combines TRBV5-4 with TRBJ2-3, with TRBD2 matching over 8 bases. This CDR3 has 17 amino acids. The junction had 15 bases not matched to a gene; V was cut back by 3 bases and J by 6 bases. Germline CDR1 SGHNT, CDR2 YYREEE (reference sequence). Here the CDR3 DNA reads TGTGCCAGCAGCTCGCCCCGGGTCACGGGAGGGGTGGATACGCAGTATTTT. Its protein product is CASSSPRVTGGVDTQYF.

V is TRBV19 and J is TRBJ1-2; D unresolved. This CDR3 is 15 amino acids long. From germline, CDR1 is LNHDA and CDR2 SQIVND (reference sequence). The V end was cut by 4 bases, the J end by 4 bases, with 16 bases between. CDR3 DNA sequence: TGTGCCAGTAGTACTCAGCTGAGGGAGAGCTATGGCTACACCTTC. Protein product: CASSTQLRESYGYTF.

In this sample, this clone turned up once. The V and J genes are TRBV19 and TRBJ1-1; D call uncertain. CDR1 is LNHDA, CDR2 SQIVND, per germline (reference sequence). This CDR3 comprises 12 residues. V lost 4 bases, J lost 10 bases, and 13 bases lay in between. In nucleotides, the CDR3 is TGTGCCAGTAGTAGGACGGGGAGCTTAGCTTTCTTT. Translating gives CASSRTGSLAFF. The whole variable domain, remainder taken from reference TRBV19 and TRBJ1-1, is DGGITQSPKYLFRKEGQNVTLSCEQNLNHDAMYWYRQDPGQGLRLIYYSQIVNDFQKGDIAEGYSVSREKKESFPLTVTSAQKNPTAFYLCASSRTGSLAFFGQGTRLTVV.

J is TRBJ2-7 and V is TRBV10-3; 9 nucleotides agree with TRBD1. Germline values: CDR1 ENHRY, CDR2 SYGVKD. The junction had 18 bases not matched to a gene; V was cut back by 4 bases and J by 5 bases. The CDR3 spans 18 residues. The CDR3 here is CAISAYGGTGTGYNEQYF. The CDR3 DNA follows: TGTGCCATCAGTGCCTATGGAGGGACCGGGACAGGGTACAACGAGCAGTACTTC.